Each of the 26 T cell receptor beta chains below was sequenced from the same sample in a study of blood T cell repertoires in COVID-19. Clones were read by immunoSEQ multiplex PCR, and TCRdb kept only the in-frame ones, dropping some. The repertoire holds 180,000 or so clones, with 80% to 90% as singletons. Sequenced input: peripheral blood. These TCRs come from a man aged 60 to 75 with acute or convalescent COVID-19.

The chain joins TRBV6-6 to TRBJ2-1, with a tentative D call TRBD1 (6 bases). Germline V gene sequence: CDR1 MNHNY, CDR2 SVGAGI (reference sequence). The germline V and J ends were trimmed by 7 bases and 2 bases, with 18 bases remaining between them. The CDR3 covers 16 residues. CDR3 loop: CASISAGAGAYNEQFF. The DNA of the CDR3 is TGTGCCAGCATTTCCGCCGGGGCAGGGGCCTACAATGAGCAGTTCTTC.

Turning to this clone: The identical CDR3 is also encoded by other nucleotide sequences in the sample. This chain joins TRBV28 and TRBJ1-2; 7 positions agree with TRBD1. Germline loops: CDR1 MDHEN, CDR2 SYDVKM. With V trimmed by 8 bases and J by 6 bases, 3 bases remained unmatched. CDR3 length equals 11 residues. The CDR3 region has the DNA TGTGCCAGCTCCGACAGGGATGGCTACACCTTC. Protein: CASSDRDGYTF.

The chain employs TRBV7-9 and TRBJ2-7; D remains ambiguous. V lost 2 bases and J 6 bases, leaving 8 bases between the germline ends. Germline lookup yields CDR1 SEHNR and CDR2 FQNEAQ (reference sequence). The CDR3 is made up of 12 amino acids. The CDR3 sequence is CASSLPGPEQYF. The CDR3 nucleotides read TGTGCCAGCAGCTTACCGGGTCCCGAGCAGTACTTC. The full variable domain, in which reference TRBV7-9 and TRBJ2-7 provide the parts outside the CDR3, is DTGVSQNPRHKITKRGQNVTFRCDPISEHNRLYWYRQTLGQGPEFLTYFQNEAQLEKSRLLSDRFSAERPKGSFSTLEIQRTEQGDSAMYLCASSLPGPEQYFGPGTRLTVT.

The chain is built from TRBV6-4 and TRBJ2-3; 10 bases match TRBD1. The germline gives CDR1 MRHNA, CDR2 SNTAGT. The CDR3 is 14 residues long. J was trimmed by 4 bases and V by 2 bases; bases with no gene match: 0. For the CDR3, the DNA is TGTGCCAGCAGTGACGGACAGGGGGCAGATACGCAGTATTTT. Amino acids: CASSDGQGADTQYF.

V and J are TRBV24-1 and TRBJ2-1, with TRBD2 matching 16 bases. This CDR3 spans 18 amino acids. Trimming cost V 5 bases and J 5 bases; bases outside gene matches: 8. The germline V gene has CDR1 KGHDR and CDR2 SFDVKD. This chain's CDR3 is CATSGGLAGGGLNNEQFF. The CDR3 DNA sequence: TGTGCCACCAGTGGGGGACTAGCGGGAGGGGGCCTGAACAATGAGCAGTTCTTC.

This rearrangement joins TRBV2 to TRBJ2-1, with TRBD1 matching over 11 bases. V shed 11 bases, J shed 4 bases, and the junction held 4 bases outside the gene matches. This CDR3 has 13 residues. Germline CDR1 is SNHLY and CDR2 is FYNNEI. The CDR3 DNA reads as TGTGCCGGGGGACAGGGGGAATACAATGAGCAGTTCTTC. Translated: CAGGQGEYNEQFF.

In this sample, this clone turned up once. This chain uses TRBV2 with TRBJ2-1; TRBD2 matches at 7 bases. The CDR3 has 18 amino acids. Germline trimming cut 5 bases from V and 0 bases from J; bases unmatched to any gene: 13. Per the germline V gene, CDR1 is SNHLY and CDR2 is FYNNEI. The CDR3 nucleotides are TGTGCCAGCAGTTTTCGGCTAGCGGATCTAAGCTCCTACAATGAGCAGTTCTTC. This translates into CASSFRLADLSSYNEQFF. Full variable domain (rest looked up from reference TRBV2 and TRBJ2-1): EPEVTQTPSHQVTQMGQEVILRCVPISNHLYFYWYRQILGQKVEFLVSFYNNEISEKSEIFDDQFSVERPDGSNFTLKIRSTKLEDSAMYFCASSFRLADLSSYNEQFFGPGTRLTVL.

This clone came up once. The chain joins TRBV5-1 to TRBJ1-4, with D unclear. CDR1 is SGHRS and CDR2 is YFSETQ in the germline V gene. V dropped 7 bases and J dropped 0 bases, with 10 bases sitting between them. The CDR3 covers 14 residues. The CDR3 protein is CASGEKATNEKLFF. CDR3 sequence (DNA): TGCGCCAGCGGGGAGAAAGCAACTAATGAAAAACTGTTTTTT.

This chain uses TRBV5-5 with TRBJ2-7, with D perhaps TRBD2 (6 bases). The germline V gene encodes CDR1 SGHKS and CDR2 YYEKEE (reference sequence). Trimming took 4 bases from V and 9 from J, leaving 17 bases between them. The CDR3 covers 13 residues. The CDR3 here is CASSLLLASLQYF. In DNA, the CDR3 is TGTGCCAGCAGCCTGCTACTAGCTTCGCTGCAGTACTTC.

This clone was recorded a few times. CDR3 loop: CASNGQTKDNSPLHF. DNA of the CDR3: TGTGCCAGCAACGGACAGACCAAAGATAATTCACCCCTCCACTTT. The chain links TRBV7-3 to TRBJ1-6; maybe TRBD1 (6 bases). The CDR3 has 15 amino acids. Between the trimmed V and J ends, which lost 7 bases and 5 bases, there was a span of 15 bases. Germline V gene sequence: CDR1 SGHTA, CDR2 FQGTGA.

The chain uses TRBV29-1 and TRBJ2-3; TRBD2 is a possible D gene (6 bases). CDR1 SQVTM and CDR2 ANQGSEA come from the germline V gene. The CDR3 contains 16 residues. V was trimmed by 7 bases and J by 3 bases, leaving 23 bases between them. The CDR3 nucleotides read TGCAGCGCTGAGGCGCCTGGTGCTAGCGTAACAGATACGCAGTATTTT. As protein: CSAEAPGASVTDTQYF.

This rearrangement joins TRBV11-2 to TRBJ2-7; 10 nucleotides align to TRBD2. V gave up 5 bases and J gave up 3 bases; unmatched junction bases: 13. CDR1 is SGHAT and CDR2 is FQNNGV in the germline V gene. The CDR3 spans 17 residues. CDR3 coding DNA: TGTGCCAGCAGCCGTGGGGCAGGGACTAGCGATTTCTACGAGCAGTACTTC. Translation: CASSRGAGTSDFYEQYF.

The rearrangement uses TRBV13 and TRBJ2-5, with D possibly TRBD2 on 6 matching bases. The CDR3 runs 16 residues. Germline V gives CDR1 PRHDT, CDR2 FYEKMQ (reference sequence). The V and J ends lost 3 bases and 2 bases respectively, with 16 bases between them. CDR3 sequence (DNA): TGTGCCAGCAGCTTTGCCAACCCGGGAGCTCAAGAGACCCAGTACTTC. It is translated as CASSFANPGAQETQYF.

The chain is built from TRBV30 and TRBJ1-5, with a weak D call TRBD1 (5 bases). The CDR3 length is 14 residues. Germline V gene sequence: CDR1 GTSNPN, CDR2 SVGIG (reference sequence). Deletions cut 1 base from V and 10 bases from J, with 17 bases between. CDR3 in amino acids: CAWSEVRGDRPQHF. The CDR3 nucleotides are TGTGCCTGGAGTGAGGTCCGGGGGGATCGACCCCAGCATTTT.

The V and J genes are TRBV3-1 (or the pseudogene TRBV3-2) and TRBJ2-7; D remains unclear. This CDR3 is 15 amino acids long. The germline V gene has CDR1 LGHDT and CDR2 YNNKEL (reference sequence). The V end lost 4 bases, the J end lost 3 bases, and 16 bases lay between the germline ends. This CDR3 reads CASSRALSLGYEQYF. The CDR3 bases are TGTGCCAGCAGCCGGGCTCTCTCATTAGGCTACGAGCAGTACTTC.

This clone turned up a few times. The V gene is TRBV18, the J gene TRBJ1-2, with TRBD1 matching over 7 bases. This CDR3 region has 13 residues. Unmatched junction bases numbered 4, after V lost 4 bases and J lost 5 bases. Germline CDR1 is KGHSH and CDR2 is LQKENI. The CDR3 region is CASSRGTEYGYTF. CDR3 bases: TGTGCCAGCTCACGTGGGACAGAGTATGGCTACACCTTC.

This sequence joins TRBV27 and TRBJ2-2; D is possibly TRBD2 (6 bases). CDR3 size: 14 residues. Germline V gene sequence: CDR1 MNHEY, CDR2 SMNVEV (reference sequence). Trimming removed 8 bases from V and 5 bases from J, with 15 bases in between. CDR3 amino acids: CASRNHRETGELFF. The CDR3 nucleotides read TGTGCCAGCCGCAACCACCGGGAGACCGGGGAGCTGTTTTTT.

V is TRBV19 and J is TRBJ2-3, with 8 bases identical to TRBD2. Germline V gene data show CDR1 as LNHDA and CDR2 as SQIVND (reference sequence). Trimming at V came to 2 bases and at J to 8 bases, leaving 9 bases not matched to a gene. The CDR3 runs to 15 residues. Here the CDR3 reads CASSISGGSLLTQYF. CDR3 coding DNA: TGTGCCAGTAGTATATCGGGGGGGAGTTTGCTTACGCAGTATTTT.

This clone was detected once. This chain joins TRBV5-5 and TRBJ2-2; 8 bases line up with TRBD2. The CDR3 has 16 amino acids. The V gene end was trimmed by 4 bases and the J gene end by 2 bases; junction bases not matched to a gene: 7. Germline-derived CDR1 and CDR2 are SGHKS and YYEKEE (reference sequence). CDR3 DNA: TGTGCCAGCAGCCCACGGGAGGGCCTAAACACCGGGGAGCTGTTTTTT. The encoded protein is CASSPREGLNTGELFF.

The gene calls are TRBV12-5 and TRBJ1-1; 9 bases line up with TRBD1. V shed 6 bases, J shed 3 bases, and the junction held 8 bases outside the gene matches. The CDR3 covers 15 residues. Looked up from germline, CDR1 is LGHNT and CDR2 is FRNRAP. CDR3 residues: CASGKGQGSDTEAFF. In DNA form, the CDR3 reads TGTGCTAGTGGGAAGGGACAGGGATCGGACACTGAAGCTTTCTTT.

The chain is built from TRBV7-6 and TRBJ1-1, with 7 bases identical to TRBD1. Per germline, CDR1 SGHVS and CDR2 FNYEAQ. V was pared by 1 base and J by 5 bases, with 7 bases of the junction left unmatched. This CDR3 has 15 residues. For the CDR3, the DNA is TGTGCCAGCAGCTTAGGTTCAGGGGGAGGTACTGAAGCTTTCTTT. It is translated as CASSLGSGGGTEAFF.

This chain links TRBV30 with TRBJ2-1; 8 bases are shared with TRBD1. This CDR3 region has 15 residues. The germline V gene encodes CDR1 GTSNPN and CDR2 SVGIG (reference sequence). Trimming removed 0 bases from V and 7 bases from J; junction bases left unmatched: 8. CDR3 bases: TGTGCCTGGAGTGTACTAAGGACAGGGAGGAATGAGCAGTTCTTC. It is translated as CAWSVLRTGRNEQFF.

The chain employs TRBV3-1 (or the pseudogene TRBV3-2) and TRBJ2-2; no clear D gene. V shed 3 bases and J shed 4 bases, with 6 bases lying between them. CDR1 is LGHDT, CDR2 YNNKEL, per germline (reference sequence). The CDR3 totals 13 residues. This chain's CDR3 is CASSHSGTGELFF. CDR3 DNA: TGTGCCAGCAGCCACTCAGGCACCGGGGAGCTGTTTTTT.

This clone has a handful of counts. The genes are TRBV6-5 and TRBJ2-7, with 8 bases fitting TRBD1. Germline lookup yields CDR1 MNHEY and CDR2 SVGAGI. With 4 bases clipped from V and 6 bases from J, the junction kept 14 bases outside the gene matches. The CDR3 loop spans 16 amino acids. The CDR3 DNA is TGTGCCAGCAGTTGGACCGGCCGACTCAGGGGGCGCGAGCAGTACTTC. Translated, it gives CASSWTGRLRGREQYF.

The chain has TRBV5-1 and TRBJ1-2; maybe TRBD1 (6 bases). The germline CDR1 and CDR2 sequences are SGHRS and YFSETQ. The CDR3 sequence is 14 residues long. The V end was cut by 1 base, the J end by 0 bases, with 7 bases between. CDR3 sequence (DNA): TGCGCCAGCAGCTTGTCAGGGGCTAACTATGGCTACACCTTC. Residues: CASSLSGANYGYTF.

The J gene is TRBJ1-2, the V gene TRBV2; maybe TRBD1 (6 bases). The V end lost 7 bases, the J end lost 0 bases, and 18 bases lay between the germline ends. This CDR3 region has 16 residues. Germline V gives CDR1 SNHLY, CDR2 FYNNEI. CDR3 amino acids: CASNPDGTPANYGYTF. In DNA, the CDR3 is TGTGCCAGCAACCCCGACGGGACACCCGCTAACTATGGCTACACCTTC.